These 30 T cell receptor beta chains came from one sample sequenced in a study of spatial heterogeneity in lung cancer. As to time point: sample taken at primary tumor resection. Whole RNA was taken from tumor, nontumor lung or frozen PBMC; it was then sequenced unsorted. TCRdb used MiXCR to reprocess the 5' RACE reads, holding one entry per CDR3 protein. The table has a few thousand distinct CDR3 sequences, about a sixth seen once. The sample consisted of PBMCs, taken at surgery. These TCRs come from a male donor with early-stage non-small cell lung cancer.

This clonotype ranks as medium-sized. The rearrangement links TRBV7-9 to TRBJ2-7; no firm D call. Germline CDR1 reads SEHNR; CDR2 reads FQNEAQ (reference sequence). CDR3 size: 11 residues. V lost 3 bases to trimming and J lost 1 base, with 1 base between them. The CDR3 sequence: CASSFSYEQYF. In nucleotides, the CDR3 is TGTGCCAGCAGCTTTTCCTACGAGCAGTACTTC. Together with reference TRBV7-9 and TRBJ2-7, the CDR3 gives the full variable domain: DTGVSQNPRHKITKRGQNVTFRCDPISEHNRLYWYRQTLGQGPEFLTYFQNEAQLEKSRLLSDRFSAERPKGSFSTLEIQRTEQGDSAMYLCASSFSYEQYFGPGTRLTVT.

This clonotype is medium-sized within its sample. The chain uses TRBV5-1 and TRBJ2-5; 7 bases map to TRBD1. CDR1 SGHRS and CDR2 YFSETQ come from the germline V gene. V trimming: 0 bases; J trimming: 0 bases; junction bases outside the gene matches: 5. The CDR3 contains 16 residues. CDR3 DNA sequence: TGCGCCAGCAGCTTGGCCGGACAGGCGAACCAAGAGACCCAGTACTTC. It is translated as CASSLAGQANQETQYF.

DNA of the CDR3: TGTGCCACCAGTGATCTAGCGGGGGGGCTCTACAATGAGCAGTTCTTC. Protein sequence: CATSDLAGGLYNEQFF. The rearrangement links TRBV24-1 to TRBJ2-1; 12 bases map to TRBD2. Germline CDR1 reads KGHDR; CDR2 reads SFDVKD. This CDR3 comprises 16 residues. Unmatched junction bases numbered 2, after V lost 3 bases and J lost 3 bases.

Ten or more counts support this clonotype. V usage is TRBV4-1 and J usage is TRBJ2-3; TRBD2 matches 9 bases. CDR1 and CDR2 from the germline V gene are MGHRA and YSYEKL. CDR3 length: 17 residues. V shed 4 bases, J shed 5 bases, and the junction held 13 bases outside the gene matches. Written as DNA, the CDR3 is TGCGCCAGCAGCCCTCCCCTCGGGGCGGGGGGGCGAGATACGCAGTATTTT. Amino acids: CASSPPLGAGGRDTQYF.

By its share, this clonotype is medium-sized. The chain combines TRBV12-3 or TRBV12-4 with TRBJ1-1; D is possibly TRBD1 (6 bases). Trimming took 1 base from V and 2 from J, leaving 11 bases between them. CDR3 length: 15 amino acids. The CDR3 coding sequence is TGTGCCAGCAGTTTAGTACAGGGATATAACACTGAAGCTTTCTTT. Amino acid sequence: CASSLVQGYNTEAFF.

This clonotype was seen ten or more times. V usage is TRBV7-2 and J usage is TRBJ2-1; 9 bases agree with TRBD2. Trimming at V came to 2 bases and at J to 7 bases, leaving 12 bases not matched to a gene. Germline-derived CDR1 and CDR2 are SGHTA and FQGNSA. There are 17 residues in the CDR3. The CDR3 sequence: CASSLLIGAGGRNEQFF. The CDR3 DNA sequence: TGTGCCAGCAGCTTACTGATCGGAGCGGGGGGCCGGAATGAGCAGTTCTTC.

This clonotype was detected a few times. The chain uses TRBV7-6 and TRBJ2-3, with 9 bases aligning to TRBD2. The CDR3 is made up of 17 amino acids. Trimming removed 4 bases from V and 0 bases from J; junction bases left unmatched: 8. Germline CDR1 and CDR2: SGHVS and FNYEAQ. CDR3 protein: CASSSTASGASTDTQYF. DNA for the CDR3: TGTGCCAGCAGCTCAACGGCTAGCGGGGCTAGCACAGATACGCAGTATTTT.

This clonotype is judged medium-sized (0.01 to 0.1%). This chain connects TRBV7-2 to TRBJ1-4, with D perhaps TRBD1 (6 bases). Germline V gives CDR1 SGHTA, CDR2 FQGNSA. V lost 4 bases and J lost 0, with 9 bases in between. The CDR3 runs to 15 residues. As DNA, the CDR3 is TGTGCCAGCAGCTCGGACAGAGCAACTAATGAAAAACTGTTTTTT. It specifies CASSSDRATNEKLFF.

Relative to its sample, this clonotype is medium-sized (0.01 to 0.1%). The CDR3 loop is CASSGAGVLRSGNTIYF. The CDR3 DNA follows: TGTGCCAGCAGTGGGGCAGGCGTTCTGCGCTCTGGAAACACCATATATTTT. The J gene is TRBJ1-3, the V gene TRBV2; D call uncertain. Trimming removed 4 bases from V and 0 bases from J, with 16 bases in between. This CDR3 has 17 amino acids. Per the germline V gene, CDR1 is SNHLY and CDR2 is FYNNEI.

This clonotype is medium-sized (0.01 to 0.1%) within its sample. The gene calls are TRBV5-1 and TRBJ2-1, with 12 nucleotides matching TRBD2. The V segment lost 4 bases and the J segment 0 bases; nucleotides outside the gene matches: 14. Germline V lookup: CDR1 SGHRS, CDR2 YFSETQ. This CDR3 has 20 amino acids. As DNA, the CDR3 is TGCGCCAGCAGCCCTGGACTAGCGGGGAATTTACGTAGCTCCTACAATGAGCAGTTCTTC. Its protein is CASSPGLAGNLRSSYNEQFF.

V and J are TRBV7-2 and TRBJ2-7; D is unresolved. V was shortened by 5 bases and J by 0 bases, with 11 bases between the two germline ends. Germline V gives CDR1 SGHTA, CDR2 FQGNSA. This CDR3 region has 14 residues. The DNA for the CDR3 is TGTGCCAGCAGCCTTAGGATAGACTCCTACGAGCAGTACTTC. Translating it yields CASSLRIDSYEQYF.

This clonotype is medium-sized. The chain recombines TRBV5-1 with TRBJ2-7; D not certain. The CDR3 is 13 residues long. The V end was cut by 4 bases, the J end by 2 bases, with 10 bases between. CDR1 and CDR2 (germline): SGHRS, YFSETQ. As DNA, the CDR3 is TGCGCCAGCAGCGACTCGATGACCTACGAGCAGTACTTC. Its translation is CASSDSMTYEQYF.

CDR3 DNA sequence: TGTGCCTGGAGTGCTTGGGACAGGGCGATTAATCAGCCCCAGCATTTT. Translation gives CAWSAWDRAINQPQHF. This chain links TRBV30 with TRBJ1-5, with 9 bases that match TRBD1. The CDR3 loop spans 16 amino acids. V shed 1 base and J 4 bases; nucleotides not matched to a gene: 8. Germline CDR1 is GTSNPN and CDR2 is SVGIG (reference sequence).

This clonotype is medium-sized in the sample. The chain couples TRBV7-9 to TRBJ2-2; 7 positions match TRBD2. After removal of 5 bases from V and 7 bases from J, the junction contained 10 bases not matched to a gene. CDR3 length: 15 residues. CDR1 and CDR2 from the germline V gene are SEHNR and FQNEAQ (reference sequence). The CDR3, as DNA: TGTGCCAGCAGCCGATGGTCCGGGGAGGGCGGGGAGCTGTTTTTT. Amino acids: CASSRWSGEGGELFF.

By its share, this clonotype is medium-sized (0.01 to 0.1%). V is TRBV6-1 and J is TRBJ2-2; the match to TRBD1 covers 7 bases. This CDR3 has 17 amino acids. Germline V gene lookup returns CDR1 MNHNS and CDR2 SASEGT. V shed 2 bases and J 6 bases; nucleotides not matched to a gene: 12. The chain's CDR3 is CASSELRGRKGAGELFF. DNA for the CDR3: TGTGCCAGCAGTGAACTGAGGGGGCGAAAAGGCGCCGGGGAGCTGTTTTTT.

Within the sample, this clonotype is medium-sized. The chain joins TRBV4-2 to TRBJ1-2; 7 bases are shared with TRBD1. The CDR3 extends over 15 amino acids. Germline lookup yields CDR1 LGHNA and CDR2 YNFKEQ. The V gene end was trimmed by 2 bases and the J gene end by 3 bases; junction bases not matched to a gene: 6. The CDR3: CASSQFDREDYGYTF. The CDR3 nucleotides are TGTGCCAGCAGCCAATTCGACAGGGAGGACTATGGCTACACCTTC.

V and J are TRBV20-1 and TRBJ2-4, with a weak D call TRBD2 (7 bases). Looked up from germline, CDR1 is DFQATT and CDR2 is SNEGSKA (reference sequence). This CDR3 spans 13 amino acids. V dropped 5 bases and J dropped 5 bases, with 13 bases sitting between them. CDR3 coding DNA: TGCAGTGCTTCGGGGGGCGGAGAAAACATTCAGTACTTC. Translating it yields CSASGGGENIQYF.

This chain links TRBV11-2 with TRBJ2-2; 15 bases fit TRBD2. V shed 6 bases, J shed 5 bases, and the junction held 10 bases outside the gene matches. This CDR3 contains 18 residues. CDR1 is SGHAT, CDR2 FQNNGV, per germline. The CDR3 here is CASRKPGLAGGRTGELFF. The CDR3 nucleotides are TGTGCCAGCAGGAAACCGGGACTAGCGGGAGGAAGGACCGGGGAGCTGTTTTTT. Filled out from reference TRBV11-2 and TRBJ2-2, the complete variable domain reads EAGVAQSPRYKIIEKRQSVAFWCNPISGHATLYWYQQILGQGPKLLIQFQNNGVVDDSQLPKDRFSAERLKGVDSTLKIQPAKLEDSAVYLCASRKPGLAGGRTGELFFGEGSRLTVL.

By its share, this clonotype is large. V is TRBV5-4 and J is TRBJ1-1, with D possibly TRBD1 on 6 matching bases. The germline V gene encodes CDR1 SGHNT and CDR2 YYREEE (reference sequence). This CDR3 is 15 amino acids long. The V end was cut by 4 bases, the J end by 0 bases, with 13 bases between. The CDR3 region is CASSATTGMNTEAFF. The CDR3 bases are TGTGCCAGCAGCGCGACGACAGGCATGAACACTGAAGCTTTCTTT.

By share, this clonotype ranks as medium-sized. The chain is built from TRBV4-1 and TRBJ2-2, with 13 nucleotides matching TRBD2. Germline CDR1 and CDR2: MGHRA and YSYEKL. V lost 4 bases and J lost 4; bases outside the gene matches: 9. The CDR3 contains 18 residues. CDR3 bases: TGCGCCAGCAGCCCAACCGGGACTAGCGGGACTTCCACCGGGGAGCTGTTTTTT. Translating it yields CASSPTGTSGTSTGELFF.

In its sample, this clonotype ranks as medium-sized. V usage is TRBV11-2 and J usage is TRBJ2-5; possible D gene TRBD2, 5 bases. Germline V lookup: CDR1 SGHAT, CDR2 FQNNGV. The CDR3 is 15 residues long. V dropped 0 bases and J dropped 5 bases, with 13 bases sitting between them. The CDR3 region is CASSLDLRGGETQYF. The CDR3 DNA reads TGTGCCAGCAGCTTAGATCTCCGGGGTGGGGAGACCCAGTACTTC.

The rearrangement uses TRBV2 and TRBJ2-3; D not resolved. V was cut by 5 bases and J by 1 base, with 10 bases left in between. Germline V gene lookup returns CDR1 SNHLY and CDR2 FYNNEI. This CDR3 is 14 amino acids long. CDR3 sequence (DNA): TGTGCCAGCAGTTTTAACCAGGGCACAGATACGCAGTATTTT. This gives the protein CASSFNQGTDTQYF.

In this sample, this clonotype is medium-sized. The rearrangement links TRBV4-3 to TRBJ1-5, with a possible D match to TRBD1 (6 bases). This CDR3 has 15 residues. Trimming pared 0 bases from V and 4 bases from J, leaving 10 bases between. The germline CDR1 and CDR2 sequences are LGHNA and YSLEER. CDR3 coding DNA: TGCGCCAGCAGCCAAGATGGGGGCAGAAATCAGCCCCAGCATTTT. This codes for CASSQDGGRNQPQHF.

This clonotype was recorded many times. V gene TRBV13 combines with J gene TRBJ2-2; D gene ambiguous. The CDR3 has 13 residues. From germline, CDR1 is PRHDT and CDR2 FYEKMQ (reference sequence). Trimming removed 1 base from V and 7 bases from J, with 7 bases in between. This CDR3 reads CASSLVVGGELFF. CDR3 sequence (DNA): TGTGCCAGCAGCTTAGTGGTCGGCGGGGAGCTGTTTTTT.

The chain couples TRBV7-9 to TRBJ1-1; TRBD1 agrees at 9 bases. Unmatched junction bases numbered 5, after V lost 6 bases and J lost 6 bases. The germline V gene has CDR1 SEHNR and CDR2 FQNEAQ (reference sequence). The length of the CDR3 is 13 residues. DNA for the CDR3: TGTGCCAGCAGAACAGGGGGCAGCGCTGAAGCTTTCTTT. It translates to CASRTGGSAEAFF.

This clonotype has ten or more counts. The chain employs TRBV21-1 and TRBJ2-5; TRBD2 is the table's D call and was not checked against the DNA. TRBV21-1 is a pseudogene segment. CDR3 length equals 16 residues. CDR3 protein: CASSTVKRGGRETQYF. The CDR3 nucleotides read TGTGCCAGCAGCACTGTTAAGCGGGGGGGACGGGAGACCCAGTACTTC.

A few counts support this clonotype. V usage is TRBV10-3 and J usage is TRBJ2-7, with D perhaps TRBD1 (6 bases). The CDR3 consists of 13 residues. Trimming removed 2 bases from V and 5 bases from J, with 10 bases in between. Germline CDR1 ENHRY, CDR2 SYGVKD. The CDR3 here is CAISEQGGNEQYF. CDR3 nucleotides: TGTGCCATCAGTGAGCAAGGGGGTAACGAGCAGTACTTC.

Many counts were recorded for this clonotype. V is TRBV11-2 and J is TRBJ1-4, with D possibly TRBD1 on 5 matching bases. CDR1 and CDR2 from the germline V gene are SGHAT and FQNNGV. The CDR3 runs to 13 residues. Trimming pared 5 bases from V and 7 bases from J, leaving 11 bases between. The CDR3 DNA reads as TGTGCCAGCAGCCCAGCCAGGGCTGAAAAACTGTTTTTT. This translates into CASSPARAEKLFF.

This chain joins TRBV20-1 and TRBJ1-2; D call uncertain. Germline loops: CDR1 DFQATT, CDR2 SNEGSKA (reference sequence). The CDR3 runs 15 residues. The V end was cut by 0 bases, the J end by 6 bases, with 17 bases between. CDR3 region: CSARDPGLGLDGYTF. In DNA, the CDR3 is TGCAGTGCTAGAGATCCGGGGTTAGGATTGGATGGCTACACCTTC.

This clonotype is medium-sized in the sample. This chain joins TRBV10-3 and TRBJ2-1, with 8 bases identical to TRBD1. The junction had 14 bases not matched to a gene; V was cut back by 4 bases and J by 9 bases. CDR3 length: 16 residues. The germline V gene encodes CDR1 ENHRY and CDR2 SYGVKD. Written as DNA, the CDR3 is TGTGCCATCAGTGGAATAGGCGAGACAGGGGTATCTGAGCAGTTCTTC. Translation gives CAISGIGETGVSEQFF.